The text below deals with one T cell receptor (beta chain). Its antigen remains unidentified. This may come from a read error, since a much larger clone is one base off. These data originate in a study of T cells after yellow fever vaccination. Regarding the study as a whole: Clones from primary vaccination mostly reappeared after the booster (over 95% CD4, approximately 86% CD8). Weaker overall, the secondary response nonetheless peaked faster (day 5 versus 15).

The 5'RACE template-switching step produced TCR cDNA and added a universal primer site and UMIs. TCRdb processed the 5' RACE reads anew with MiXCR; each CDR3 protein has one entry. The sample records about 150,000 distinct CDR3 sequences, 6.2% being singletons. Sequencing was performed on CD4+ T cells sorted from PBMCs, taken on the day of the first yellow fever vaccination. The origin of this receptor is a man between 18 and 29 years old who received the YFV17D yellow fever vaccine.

The DNA for the CDR3 is TGTGCCAGCAGCCAAGACTCAGAGGCCCAGTACTTC. Its translation: CASSQDSEAQYF. V gene TRBV6-6 combines with J gene TRBJ2-5, with D hard to call. This CDR3 comprises 12 residues. Germline V gene lookup returns CDR1 MNHNY and CDR2 SVGAGI (reference sequence).